These T cell receptor beta chains were read from a single sample in a study of T cell responses to AZD1222 COVID-19 vaccine. Measured with immunoSEQ multiplex PCR; TCRdb has only the in-frame clones, and not every one. Of 100,000 or so clones listed, 87% are singletons. Sequencing used peripheral blood, obtained on day 0 of AZD1222 vaccination. The source is an adult in good health. Both conserved end residues are part of each CDR3. A D gene is named only where the DNA matches it firmly. Not all rows give a size; the values are once, few, many and, for expanded clones, a class.

size,V,D,J,CDR3,DNA
NA,TRBV6-6,TRBD1,TRBJ2-3,CASSPAGGGTDTQYF,TGTGCCAGCAGCCCAGCAGGGGGAGGCACAGATACGCAGTATTTT
NA,TRBV5-4,TRBD2,TRBJ2-3,CASSAGLAGDTQYF,TGTGCCAGCAGCGCGGGACTAGCTGGGGATACGCAGTATTTT
NA,TRBV15,NA,TRBJ2-7,CATSRGADGRQAGSYEQYF,TGTGCCACCAGCAGAGGGGCCGATGGTCGGCAGGCGGGCTCCTACGAGCAGTACTTC
once,TRBV19,TRBD1,TRBJ2-3,CASSRDRRTDTQYF,TGTGCCAGTAGTAGGGACAGGCGCACAGATACGCAGTATTTT
NA,TRBV19,NA,TRBJ1-1,CASSIDGRNTEAFF,TGTGCCAGTAGTATCGACGGCAGGAACACTGAAGCTTTCTTT
once,TRBV19,NA,TRBJ2-5,CASSIAVGGVEETQYF,TGTGCCAGTAGTATAGCGGTTGGGGGAGTGGAGGAGACCCAGTACTTC
NA,TRBV3-1/TRBV3-2,NA,TRBJ1-1,CASSQGVSTEAFF,TGTGCCAGCAGCCAAGGGGTGAGCACTGAAGCTTTCTTT
NA,TRBV6-5,NA,TRBJ1-1,CASSYGKDAIGAFF,TGTGCCAGCAGTTACGGTAAAGACGCGATCGGGGCTTTCTTT
NA,TRBV6-5,NA,TRBJ1-2,CASSYSAGPAYGYTF,TGTGCCAGCAGTTACTCCGCCGGGCCCGCCTATGGCTACACCTTC
NA,TRBV9,NA,TRBJ2-2,CASSTGTGELFF,TGTGCCAGCAGCACCGGTACCGGGGAGCTGTTTTTT
NA,TRBV10-3,NA,TRBJ2-5,CAISEWAGGETQYF,TGTGCCATCAGTGAATGGGCAGGTGGGGAGACCCAGTACTTC
NA,TRBV19,TRBD1,TRBJ1-1,CASSTNRGNTEAFF,TGTGCCAGTAGTACGAACAGGGGGAACACTGAAGCTTTCTTT
NA,TRBV7-2,TRBD1,TRBJ1-6,CASRTGTGTNSPLHF,TGTGCCAGCAGAACCGGGACAGGGACAAATTCACCCCTCCACTTT
NA,TRBV19,NA,TRBJ1-1,CASSKFRGTEAFF,TGTGCCAGTAGTAAGTTCAGGGGAACTGAAGCTTTCTTT
once,TRBV3-1/TRBV3-2,NA,TRBJ1-6,CASSRLDPSNSPLHF,TGTGCCAGCAGCCGCCTGGACCCTTCTAATTCACCCCTCCACTTT
NA,TRBV27,NA,TRBJ1-4,CASSLGRAANEKLFF,TGTGCCAGCAGTTTAGGGAGGGCGGCTAATGAAAAACTGTTTTTT
NA,TRBV11-2,NA,TRBJ1-4,CASSLYSPSNEKLFF,TGTGCCAGCAGCTTATATTCCCCCTCTAATGAAAAACTGTTTTTT
NA,TRBV25-1,NA,TRBJ1-5,CASSALGGQPQHF,TGTGCCAGCAGCGCACTCGGGGGCCAGCCCCAGCATTTT
NA,TRBV6-1,NA,TRBJ2-1,CASSANGPYNEQFF,TGTGCCAGCAGTGCAAACGGCCCCTACAATGAGCAGTTCTTC
few,TRBV10-3,TRBD1,TRBJ2-7,CAISDRGFHEQYF,TGTGCCATCAGTGACAGGGGGTTCCACGAGCAGTACTTC
NA,TRBV20-1,NA,TRBJ1-2,CSARQYYGYTF,TGCAGTGCGCGACAGTACTATGGCTACACCTTC
NA,TRBV6-2/TRBV6-3,TRBD1,TRBJ1-5,CASSFPDRGFNSNQPQHF,TGTGCCAGCAGTTTCCCTGACAGGGGCTTCAATAGCAATCAGCCCCAGCATTTT
few,TRBV6-5,NA,TRBJ1-1,CASSFFDGGGAFF,TGTGCCAGCAGTTTTTTTGACGGTGGAGGAGCTTTCTTT
once,TRBV3-1/TRBV3-2,NA,TRBJ1-3,CASSHRSQGSFSGNTIYF,TGTGCCAGCAGCCACCGATCACAGGGCAGTTTCTCTGGAAACACCATATATTTT
NA,TRBV29-1,NA,TRBJ1-5,CSPETRQRPLFSNQPQHF,TGCAGCCCCGAGACCCGACAGAGACCCTTATTTAGCAATCAGCCCCAGCATTTT
NA,TRBV11-3,TRBD1,TRBJ2-1,CASSKTGEEQFF,TGTGCCAGCAGCAAGACAGGGGAGGAGCAGTTCTTC
NA,TRBV3-1/TRBV3-2,TRBD1,TRBJ1-2,CASSLYQTGGNGYTF,TGTGCCAGCAGCCTATATCAGACAGGGGGCAATGGCTACACCTTC
NA,TRBV19,NA,TRBJ2-2,CASTPAGIGELFF,TGTGCCAGTACCCCCGCGGGGATCGGGGAGCTGTTTTTT
few,TRBV5-4,NA,TRBJ1-2,CASSLPGTGNNYGYTF,TGTGCCAGCAGCCTCCCGGGTACAGGAAATAACTATGGCTACACCTTC
NA,TRBV5-4,NA,TRBJ2-1,CASSLSSYNEQFF,TGTGCCAGCAGCTTAAGCTCCTACAATGAGCAGTTCTTC
NA,TRBV5-4,NA,TRBJ1-3,CASKGGSGNTIYF,TGTGCCAGCAAAGGGGGCTCTGGAAACACCATATATTTT
NA,TRBV3-1/TRBV3-2,TRBD2,TRBJ2-5,CASSHGLADPRAETQYF,TGTGCCAGCAGCCACGGACTAGCGGACCCAAGGGCGGAGACCCAGTACTTC
NA,TRBV18,NA,TRBJ2-1,CASSPAGADNEQFF,TGTGCCAGCTCACCTGCGGGGGCCGACAATGAGCAGTTCTTC
NA,TRBV7-9,NA,TRBJ1-2,CASSLANYGYTF,TGTGCCAGCAGCTTAGCAAACTATGGCTACACCTTC
NA,TRBV18,NA,TRBJ1-4,CASSGTASEKLFF,TGTGCCAGCTCAGGTACGGCCAGCGAAAAACTGTTTTTT
few,TRBV6-2/TRBV6-3,NA,TRBJ2-2,CASSTGPGELFF,TGTGCCAGCAGTACAGGGCCCGGGGAGCTGTTTTTT
once,TRBV19,NA,TRBJ2-5,CASSPEQETQYF,TGTGCCAGTAGTCCTGAACAAGAGACCCAGTACTTC
few,TRBV7-8,NA,TRBJ1-2,CASSLGSRSDGYTF,TGTGCCAGCAGCTTAGGTTCCCGCTCGGATGGCTACACCTTC
NA,TRBV3-1/TRBV3-2,NA,TRBJ1-6,CASRPGPLDSPLHF,TGTGCCAGCAGACCCGGCCCCCTCGATTCACCCCTCCACTTT
few,TRBV11-2,NA,TRBJ2-6,CASSLGRAVLTF,TGTGCCAGCAGCTTAGGGCGCGCCGTCCTGACTTTC
NA,TRBV9,TRBD1,TRBJ1-2,CASSVRTGEAYGYTF,TGTGCCAGCAGCGTACGGACAGGGGAGGCCTATGGCTACACCTTC
NA,TRBV7-2,NA,TRBJ2-3,CASSYRHYTDTQYF,TGTGCCAGCAGTTACAGACACTACACAGATACGCAGTATTTT
NA,TRBV9,NA,TRBJ1-3,CASSEWGGSGNTIYF,TGTGCCAGCAGCGAGTGGGGGGGAAGTGGAAACACCATATATTTT
once,TRBV30,NA,TRBJ1-3,CAWSEGRASSGNTIYF,TGTGCCTGGAGTGAGGGGCGTGCCAGCTCTGGAAACACCATATATTTT
NA,TRBV28,TRBD1,TRBJ1-2,CASSRGGGSGHYGYTF,TGTGCCAGCAGCCGCGGAGGGGGCTCGGGCCACTATGGCTACACCTTC
NA,TRBV2,NA,TRBJ1-2,CASSEWDGYGYTF,TGTGCCAGCAGTGAATGGGATGGCTATGGCTACACCTTC
NA,TRBV7-2,TRBD1,TRBJ1-1,CASSYRQGGEAFF,TGTGCCAGCAGCTATAGACAGGGCGGTGAAGCTTTCTTT
NA,TRBV15,NA,TRBJ1-4,CATSEALEKLFF,TGTGCCACCAGCGAGGCCCTGGAAAAACTGTTTTTT